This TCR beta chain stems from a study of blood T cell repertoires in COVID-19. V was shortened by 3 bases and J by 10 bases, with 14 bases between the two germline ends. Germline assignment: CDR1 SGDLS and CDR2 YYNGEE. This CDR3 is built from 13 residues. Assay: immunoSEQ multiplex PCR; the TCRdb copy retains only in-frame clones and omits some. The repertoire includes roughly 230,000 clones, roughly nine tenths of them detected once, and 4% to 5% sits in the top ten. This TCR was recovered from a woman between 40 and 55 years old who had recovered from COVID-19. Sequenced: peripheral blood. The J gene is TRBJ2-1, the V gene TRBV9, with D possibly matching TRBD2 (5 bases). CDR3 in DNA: TGTGCCAGCAGCGGAGAAGAACTAGGGGAGCAGTTCTTC. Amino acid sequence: CASSGEELGEQFF.